What follows are 28 T cell receptor beta chains derived from one specimen sequenced in a study of read filtering for tumor transcriptome and immune sequencing. This library used about 400 ng RNA and molecular barcoded adaptors spanning alpha/delta and beta/gamma chains. Via MiXCR, TCRdb re-called the reads, giving one row per CDR3 protein. The sample lists more than 30,000 distinct CDR3 sequences, roughly 13% occurring once. The sequenced material came from a population of CD138-negative cells sorted from bone marrow. These receptors originate from a donor at least 40 years old with multiple myeloma.

Ten or more counts support this clonotype. CDR3 region: CSALDPGETQYF. In DNA form, the CDR3 reads TGCAGCGCCCTGGACCCGGGGGAGACCCAGTACTTC. V and J are TRBV29-1 and TRBJ2-5; D possibly corresponds to TRBD2 (5 bases). V was clipped by 7 bases and J by 5 bases, with 14 bases between them. This CDR3 spans 12 amino acids. Germline loops: CDR1 SQVTM, CDR2 ANQGSEA.

In this sample, this clonotype turned up many times. This sequence joins TRBV29-1 and TRBJ2-1; 14 nucleotides match TRBD2. J gave up 8 bases and V 6 bases, and 6 bases lay outside the gene matches. The V gene's germline CDR1 is SQVTM and CDR2 ANQGSEA. CDR3 length equals 14 residues. CDR3 amino acids: CSVPGLAGADEQFF. The CDR3 DNA reads as TGCAGCGTCCCGGGACTAGCGGGAGCGGATGAGCAGTTCTTC.

This clonotype was detected many times. The rearrangement joins TRBV20-1 to TRBJ2-3; 8 bases are a match to TRBD1. V was clipped by 4 bases and J by 1 base; unmatched bases: 7. This CDR3 has 15 residues. From germline, CDR1 is DFQATT and CDR2 SNEGSKA (reference sequence). CDR3 in DNA: TGCAGTGCTATCCGGACAGGGCCAGGCACAGATACGCAGTATTTT. Protein product: CSAIRTGPGTDTQYF.

This clonotype was counted at least ten times. The DNA for the CDR3 is TGTGCCAGCAGTTTGTCCAGATTCGGGGATCAGCCCCAGCATTTT. The encoded protein is CASSLSRFGDQPQHF. J is TRBJ1-5 and V is TRBV12-3 or TRBV12-4; no definite D call. V lost 3 bases to trimming and J lost 5 bases, with 14 bases between them. The CDR3 totals 15 residues.

The genes are TRBV19 and TRBJ2-5, with 13 bases lining up with TRBD2. The CDR3 has 15 amino acids. The J segment lost 4 bases and the V segment lost 6 bases, leaving 5 bases of the junction unmatched. The V gene's germline CDR1 is LNHDA and CDR2 SQIVND (reference sequence). CDR3 amino acids: CASSRTSGRGETQYF. The CDR3 bases are TGTGCCAGTAGCCGGACTAGCGGGAGAGGAGAGACCCAGTACTTC.

Many counts were recorded for this clonotype. This chain joins TRBV6-5 and TRBJ2-3; D perhaps matches TRBD1 (5 bases). Germline CDR1 MNHEY, CDR2 SVGAGI. V was pared by 2 bases and J by 3 bases, with 9 bases between. The CDR3 sequence is 14 residues long. The CDR3 DNA is TGTGCCAGCAGTTACGGGGCAGGGACAGATACGCAGTATTTT. This gives the protein CASSYGAGTDTQYF.

This clonotype was detected ten times or more. Its ends do not fully match the called genes, so a read error is possible. The chain joins TRBV5-1 to TRBJ2-1; tentative D call: TRBD2 (6 bases). In germline, CDR1 is SGHRS, CDR2 YFSETQ. The CDR3 spans 17 residues. In nucleotides, the CDR3 is TGCGCCAGCAGCCCCGGAGGGGTGGACCTCTCCCACAATGAGCAGTTCTTC. As protein: CASSPGGVDLSHNEQFF.

This clonotype was seen ten or more times. The chain links TRBV6-5 to TRBJ2-2; D might be TRBD1 (6 bases). The CDR3 spans 14 residues. Between the trimmed V and J ends, which lost 6 bases and 4 bases, there was a span of 12 bases. Germline loops: CDR1 MNHEY, CDR2 SVGAGI. The CDR3 DNA is TGTGCCAGCAGCGACAGGAGGCGCACCGGGGAGCTGTTTTTT. It specifies CASSDRRRTGELFF.

There are many counts of this clonotype. The chain has TRBV6-2 or TRBV6-3 and TRBJ2-1; D gene unclear. The V end was cut by 7 bases, the J end by 0 bases, with 13 bases between. The CDR3 totals 15 residues. Germline-derived CDR1 and CDR2 are MNHEY and SVGEGT. CDR3 sequence reads: CASIPLESSYNEQFF. The CDR3 region has the DNA TGTGCCAGCATCCCATTAGAGAGCTCCTACAATGAGCAGTTCTTC.

This clonotype has at least ten counts. The chain links TRBV5-1 to TRBJ2-3; no reliable D call. Trimming took off 0 bases at V and 2 bases at J, with 7 bases between the two ends. The CDR3 sequence is 14 residues long. CDR1 and CDR2 from the germline V gene are SGHRS and YFSETQ. The CDR3: CASSLGHFTDTQYF. In DNA form, the CDR3 reads TGCGCCAGCAGCTTGGGACACTTCACAGATACGCAGTATTTT.

Notes on this clonotype: Since a much larger clone is just one base distant, this may be a read error. J is TRBJ1-1 and V is TRBV20-1; D is possibly TRBD1 (5 bases). Trimming stripped 1 base from V and 6 bases from J, with 12 bases between. Germline V gene lookup returns CDR1 DFQATT and CDR2 SNEGSKA (reference sequence). This CDR3 contains 13 residues. In nucleotides, the CDR3 is TGCAGTGCTAGAGTTGCAGGGTACGCTGAAGCTTTCTTT. Its protein is CSARVAGYAEAFF.

This clonotype was seen more than once but under ten times. The rearrangement joins TRBV7-9 to TRBJ2-7; D is undetermined. The CDR3 consists of 14 residues. Looked up from germline, CDR1 is SEHNR and CDR2 is FQNEAQ (reference sequence). As DNA, the CDR3 is TGTGTCGGCAGCCTCGACTCGTGGAACTACGAGCAGTACTTC. The encoded protein is CVGSLDSWNYEQYF.

This clonotype was detected ten times or more. J is TRBJ1-5 and V is TRBV11-2; D is unclear. Trimming stripped 4 bases from V and 4 bases from J, with 14 bases between. This CDR3 region has 15 residues. The germline V gene has CDR1 SGHAT and CDR2 FQNNGV. CDR3 sequence reads: CASSSGIPKNQPQHF. CDR3 nucleotide sequence: TGTGCCAGCAGCTCCGGGATACCTAAAAATCAGCCCCAGCATTTT.

This clonotype was seen a handful of times. The chain employs TRBV4-3 and TRBJ2-4, with TRBD1 identical over 12 bases. The CDR3 has 20 residues. The germline V gene encodes CDR1 LGHNA and CDR2 YSLEER. With V trimmed by 0 bases and J by 0 bases, 9 bases remained unmatched. CDR3 DNA: TGCGCCAGCAGCCAAGAAGGGACAGGGGGCTCGGATTTAGCCAAAAACATTCAGTACTTC. Protein: CASSQEGTGGSDLAKNIQYF.

This clonotype was seen many times. The rearrangement uses TRBV19 and TRBJ1-5; the D gene is possibly TRBD1 (6 bases). The V end was cut by 3 bases, the J end by 5 bases, with 14 bases between. Germline V CDR1 and CDR2: LNHDA, SQIVND (reference sequence). CDR3 size: 15 residues. In DNA, the CDR3 is TGTGCCAGTAGTATGGGGCGGGACAACCATCAGCCCCAGCATTTT. The encoded protein is CASSMGRDNHQPQHF.

This clonotype was counted many times. V and J are TRBV7-9 and TRBJ2-7, with D possibly TRBD1 on 6 matching bases. Germline CDR1 SEHNR, CDR2 FQNEAQ (reference sequence). The CDR3 spans 15 residues. V was pared by 3 bases and J by 0 bases, with 12 bases between. Here the CDR3 reads CASSFSGTFSYEQYF. CDR3 bases: TGTGCCAGCAGCTTTTCCGGGACATTCTCCTACGAGCAGTACTTC.

As concerns this clonotype: One base separates it from a far larger clone, so it is likely a read error. The chain links TRBV5-6 to TRBJ1-1; possibly TRBD1 for D (5 bases). Germline-derived CDR1 and CDR2 are SGHDT and YYEEEE. The CDR3 runs to 15 residues. The CDR3 region has the DNA TGTGCCAGCAGCTTGTCTGGGACTGCGAACACTGGAGCTTTCTTT. This sequence encodes CASSLSGTANTGAFF.

This clonotype was detected ten times or more. The gene calls are TRBV2 and TRBJ2-3; 9 nucleotides match TRBD2. Germline values: CDR1 SNHLY, CDR2 FYNNEI. The CDR3 is 16 amino acids. The ends lost 1 base at V and 0 bases at J; junction bases unmatched: 2. CDR3 sequence (DNA): TGTGCCAGCAGTGAAGGACTAGCGGCTAGCACAGATACGCAGTATTTT. As protein: CASSEGLAASTDTQYF.

V is TRBV18 and J is TRBJ2-6; D remains unclear. CDR3 size: 15 residues. Trimming cost V 0 bases and J 0 bases, with 3 bases left between them. Per germline, CDR1 KGHSH and CDR2 LQKENI. CDR3 bases: TGTGCCAGCTCACCACCCCTCTCTGGGGCCAACGTCCTGACTTTC. Protein: CASSPPLSGANVLTF.

This chain links TRBV7-9 with TRBJ2-5; 7 bases fit TRBD2. The CDR3 consists of 14 residues. Unmatched junction bases numbered 5, after V lost 7 bases and J lost 0 bases. CDR1 is SEHNR and CDR2 is FQNEAQ in the germline V gene (reference sequence). In nucleotides, the CDR3 is TGTGCCAGCACTTTGGGGGGGTACCAAGAGACCCAGTACTTC. Its protein is CASTLGGYQETQYF.

This clonotype was observed many times. The chain links TRBV6-2 or TRBV6-3 to TRBJ2-1; the match to TRBD2 covers 9 bases. The trim removed 5 bases at V and 2 bases at J, leaving 7 bases unmatched. CDR1 MNHEY and CDR2 SVGEGT come from the germline V gene. The CDR3 spans 16 residues. The CDR3: CASSRLLAGTYNEQFF. CDR3 in DNA: TGTGCCAGCAGTCGCCTCCTAGCGGGAACCTACAATGAGCAGTTCTTC.

As to this clonotype: The final CDR3 position lacks the conserved phenylalanine or tryptophan, pointing to a likely read error. The limits of the CDR3 on the DNA are not certain, so only TCRdb's listed CDR3 is given. V and J are TRBV7-2 and TRBJ2-1; TRBD2 is the table's D call, not checked against the DNA. CDR1 SGHTA and CDR2 FQGNSA come from the germline V gene. Inclusive of both ends, the CDR3 amounts to 16 amino acids. CDR3 region: CASSTSGRAFYNEQIS.

The table lists this clonotype with a few counts. J is TRBJ2-1 and V is TRBV5-1; 12 nucleotides line up with TRBD2. The CDR3 covers 15 residues. The ends lost 0 bases at V and 9 bases at J; junction bases unmatched: 4. CDR1 is SGHRS and CDR2 is YFSETQ in the germline V gene. The CDR3 protein is CASSLAASGRAEQFF. The CDR3 DNA is TGCGCCAGCAGCTTGGCGGCTAGCGGGAGGGCTGAGCAGTTCTTC.

The rearrangement joins TRBV7-2 to TRBJ2-3, with D perhaps given as TRBD1 or TRBD2 (5 bases each). The CDR3 has 15 residues. Germline CDR1 and CDR2: SGHTA and FQGNSA. Trimming removed 3 bases from V and 2 bases from J, with 12 bases in between. The CDR3 is CASSFRDPATDTQYF. The CDR3 nucleotides are TGTGCCAGCAGCTTCCGGGACCCGGCCACAGATACGCAGTATTTT.

This clonotype was detected ten times or more. This sequence joins TRBV5-1 and TRBJ1-2, with a possible D match to TRBD1 (6 bases). Trimming shortened V by 0 bases and J by 4 bases, and 13 bases separated the two germline ends. The V gene's germline CDR1 is SGHRS and CDR2 YFSETQ. This CDR3 has 15 residues. The CDR3 DNA reads TGCGCCAGCAGCTTGGGGACAGCAGTAACCTATGGCTACACCTTC. Amino acid sequence: CASSLGTAVTYGYTF.

The chain links TRBV6-5 to TRBJ2-1; weak D call: TRBD1 (6 bases). Per the germline V gene, CDR1 is MNHEY and CDR2 is SVGAGI. V lost 5 bases and J 10 bases, leaving 12 bases between the germline ends. This CDR3 is 12 amino acids long. CDR3 DNA sequence: TGTGCCAGCAGTAGGGGGAAGGAGGAGCAGTTCTTC. It specifies CASSRGKEEQFF.

This clonotype was recorded many times. This chain uses TRBV7-8 with TRBJ1-1; 7 positions match TRBD1. Germline V gene sequence: CDR1 SGHVS, CDR2 FQNEAQ. V dropped 5 bases and J dropped 11; count of bases not matched to a gene: 17. The CDR3 contains 15 residues. CDR3 sequence: CASSTTQGPRSFAFF. The CDR3 DNA reads TGTGCCAGCAGCACAACACAGGGGCCAAGGTCATTCGCTTTCTTT.

This clonotype occurred many times. The rearrangement uses TRBV18 and TRBJ2-3; D possibly corresponds to TRBD2 (5 bases). The CDR3 has 16 amino acids. V lost 3 bases and J 2 bases, leaving 15 bases between the germline ends. Germline values: CDR1 KGHSH, CDR2 LQKENI. The CDR3 here is CASSPARERATDTQYF. The DNA for the CDR3 is TGTGCCAGCTCACCCGCCCGGGAAAGAGCCACAGATACGCAGTATTTT.